This T cell receptor (beta chain) was retrieved from a study of T cell responses to AZD1222 COVID-19 vaccine. Study-level results: When two AZD1222 doses had been given, Spike-specific TCR breadth and depth rose. None of the repertoires were sampled until the peak T cell response had passed. The donors showed a predominance of white British ancestry and of females, with possible underestimation of clonal diversity.

About this clone: What it binds is unknown.

Using immunoSEQ multiplex PCR, the repertoire was profiled, and TCRdb retains in-frame clones only, with some absent. The sample holds around 160,000 clones, about 89% seen once. V was trimmed by 3 bases and J by 7 bases, leaving 21 bases between them. The CDR3 covers 16 residues. Germline values: CDR1 WNHNN, CDR2 SYGVQD (reference sequence). This receptor was taken from an adult in good health. Sequenced material: peripheral blood, taken on day 0 of AZD1222 vaccination. The rearrangement links TRBV10-1 to TRBJ2-5; the D is unclear. The CDR3 region is CASSEGKPLLFGTQYF. DNA for the CDR3: TGCGCCAGCAGTGAAGGGAAACCCCTCCTTTTTGGGACCCAGTACTTC.